Included here is one T cell receptor (beta chain) sequence, with context. Its antigen is still unknown. The germline V and J ends were trimmed by 2 bases and 9 bases, with 14 bases remaining between them. The length of the CDR3 is 14 residues. CDR1 is MNHEY and CDR2 is SMNVEV in the germline V gene (reference sequence). The data are from a study of T cell responses to AZD1222 COVID-19 vaccine. Study-wide results and caveats: Donors were largely white British and mainly female; clonal diversity was possibly underestimated. Of the AZD1222 recipients, only 5 to 7 were seropositive at baseline.

Sequencing used immunoSEQ multiplex PCR; TCRdb keeps in-frame clones, though not all of them. The data hold about 140,000 clones, with 85% to 95% observed a single time. This clonotype originated in an adult in good health. Material: peripheral blood, obtained on day 0 of MenACWY control vaccination. This rearrangement joins TRBV27 to TRBJ1-3, with D hard to call. The CDR3 protein is CASSLEPGLSTIYF. The DNA for the CDR3 is TGTGCCAGCAGTTTAGAACCGGGTTTGAGCACCATATATTTT.